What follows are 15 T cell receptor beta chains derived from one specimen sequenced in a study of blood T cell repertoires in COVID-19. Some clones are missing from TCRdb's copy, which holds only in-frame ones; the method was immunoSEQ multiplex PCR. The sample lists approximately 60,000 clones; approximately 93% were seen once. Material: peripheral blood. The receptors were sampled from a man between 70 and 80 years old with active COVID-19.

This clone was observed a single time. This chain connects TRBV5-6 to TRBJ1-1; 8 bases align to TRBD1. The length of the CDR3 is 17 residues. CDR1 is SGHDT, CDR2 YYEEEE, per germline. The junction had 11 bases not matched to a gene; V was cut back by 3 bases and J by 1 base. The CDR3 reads CASSSRQGPARNTEAFF. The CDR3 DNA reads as TGTGCCAGCAGCTCCCGACAGGGGCCCGCTAGGAACACTGAAGCTTTCTTT.

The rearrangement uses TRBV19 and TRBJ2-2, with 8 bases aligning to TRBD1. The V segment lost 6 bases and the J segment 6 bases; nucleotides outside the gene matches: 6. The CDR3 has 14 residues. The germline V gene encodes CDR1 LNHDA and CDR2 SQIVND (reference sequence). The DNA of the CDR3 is TGTGCCAGTAGCACGGGACAGGCGTCCGGGGAGCTGTTTTTT. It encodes CASSTGQASGELFF.

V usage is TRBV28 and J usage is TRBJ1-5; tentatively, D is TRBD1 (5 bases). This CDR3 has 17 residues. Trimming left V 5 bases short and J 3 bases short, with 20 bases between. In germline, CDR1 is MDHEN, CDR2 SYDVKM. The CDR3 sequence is CASSIPTFPGFNQPQHF. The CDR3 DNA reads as TGTGCCAGCAGTATTCCTACCTTTCCAGGGTTCAATCAGCCCCAGCATTTT. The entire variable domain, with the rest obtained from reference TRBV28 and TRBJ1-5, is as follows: DVKVTQSSRYLVKRTGEKVFLECVQDMDHENMFWYRQDPGLGLRLIYFSYDVKMKEKGDIPEGYSVSREKKERFSLILESASTNQTSMYLCASSIPTFPGFNQPQHFGDGTRLSIL.

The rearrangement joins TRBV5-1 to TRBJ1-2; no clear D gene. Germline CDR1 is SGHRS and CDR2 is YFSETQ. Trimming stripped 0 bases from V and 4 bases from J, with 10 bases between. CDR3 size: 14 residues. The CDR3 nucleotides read TGCGCCAGCAGCTTGGGCGCCCCAAGCTATGGCTACACCTTC. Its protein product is CASSLGAPSYGYTF.

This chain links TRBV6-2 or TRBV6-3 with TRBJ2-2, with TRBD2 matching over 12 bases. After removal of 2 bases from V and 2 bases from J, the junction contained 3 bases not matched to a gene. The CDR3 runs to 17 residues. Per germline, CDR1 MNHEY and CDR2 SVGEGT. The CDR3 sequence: CASSYRLAGVNTGELFF. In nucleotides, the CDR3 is TGTGCCAGCAGTTACAGACTAGCGGGGGTAAACACCGGGGAGCTGTTTTTT.

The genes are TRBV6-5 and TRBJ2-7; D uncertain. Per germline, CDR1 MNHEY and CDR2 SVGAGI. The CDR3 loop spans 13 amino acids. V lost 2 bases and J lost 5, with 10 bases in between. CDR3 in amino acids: CASSYDGRDEQYF. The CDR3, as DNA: TGTGCCAGCAGTTACGACGGTCGGGACGAGCAGTACTTC.

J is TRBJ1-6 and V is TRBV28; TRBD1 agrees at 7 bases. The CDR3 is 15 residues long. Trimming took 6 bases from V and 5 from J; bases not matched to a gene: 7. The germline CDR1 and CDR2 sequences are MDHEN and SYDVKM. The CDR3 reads CASRVPGQNNSPLHF. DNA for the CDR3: TGTGCCAGCAGGGTCCCGGGACAGAATAATTCACCCCTCCACTTT.

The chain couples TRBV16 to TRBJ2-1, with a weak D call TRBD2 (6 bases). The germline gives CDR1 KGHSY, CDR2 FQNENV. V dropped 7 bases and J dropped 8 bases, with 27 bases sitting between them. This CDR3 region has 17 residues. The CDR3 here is CASNSGLIGGLLDEQFF. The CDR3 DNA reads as TGTGCCAGCAACTCTGGACTAATCGGAGGACTATTGGATGAGCAGTTCTTC.

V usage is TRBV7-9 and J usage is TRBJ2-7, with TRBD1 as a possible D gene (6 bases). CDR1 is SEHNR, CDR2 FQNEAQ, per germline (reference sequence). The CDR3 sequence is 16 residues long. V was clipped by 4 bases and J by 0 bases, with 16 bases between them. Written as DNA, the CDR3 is TGTGCCAGCAGCTCCTTGGTTGGCAGGGGCTCCTACGAGCAGTACTTC. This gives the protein CASSSLVGRGSYEQYF.

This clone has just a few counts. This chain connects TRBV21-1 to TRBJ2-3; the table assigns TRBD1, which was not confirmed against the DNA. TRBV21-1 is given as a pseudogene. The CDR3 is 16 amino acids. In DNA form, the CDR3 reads TGTGCCAGCAGCAAAGAATGGGACAGGGACACAGATACGCAGTATTTT. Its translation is CASSKEWDRDTDTQYF.

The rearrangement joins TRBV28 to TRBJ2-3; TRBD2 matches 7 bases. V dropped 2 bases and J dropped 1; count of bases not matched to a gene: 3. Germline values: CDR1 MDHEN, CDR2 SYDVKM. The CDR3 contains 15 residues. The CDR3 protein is CASSLSTSGTDTQYF. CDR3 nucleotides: TGTGCCAGCAGTTTAAGTACTAGCGGCACAGATACGCAGTATTTT.

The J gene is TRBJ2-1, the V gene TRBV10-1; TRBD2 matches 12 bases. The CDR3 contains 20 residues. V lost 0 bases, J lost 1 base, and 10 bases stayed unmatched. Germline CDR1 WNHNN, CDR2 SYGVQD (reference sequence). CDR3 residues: CASSESIASGGAGSYNEQFF. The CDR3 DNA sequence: TGCGCCAGCAGTGAGTCGATCGCTAGCGGGGGGGCCGGATCCTACAATGAGCAGTTCTTC.

The CDR3 coding sequence is TGCAGTGCTAGTAACAGGGGAGACTATGGCTACACCTTC. Protein: CSASNRGDYGYTF. V and J are TRBV20-1 and TRBJ1-2, with TRBD1 identical over 7 bases. The germline gives CDR1 DFQATT, CDR2 SNEGSKA (reference sequence). J lost 3 bases, V lost 3 bases, and 4 bases had no gene match. CDR3 length equals 13 residues.

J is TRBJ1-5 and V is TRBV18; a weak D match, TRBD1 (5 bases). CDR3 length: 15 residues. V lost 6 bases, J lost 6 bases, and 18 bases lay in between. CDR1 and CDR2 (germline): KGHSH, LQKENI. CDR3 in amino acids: CASSLGGGWSQPQHF. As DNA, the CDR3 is TGTGCCAGCTCCCTCGGGGGGGGTTGGAGTCAGCCCCAGCATTTT.

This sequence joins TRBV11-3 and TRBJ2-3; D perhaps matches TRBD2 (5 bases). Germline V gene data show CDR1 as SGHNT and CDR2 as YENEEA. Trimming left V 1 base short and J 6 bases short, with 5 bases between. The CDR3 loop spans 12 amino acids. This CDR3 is CASSLGGDTQYF. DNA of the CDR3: TGTGCCAGCAGCTTAGGAGGGGATACGCAGTATTTT.